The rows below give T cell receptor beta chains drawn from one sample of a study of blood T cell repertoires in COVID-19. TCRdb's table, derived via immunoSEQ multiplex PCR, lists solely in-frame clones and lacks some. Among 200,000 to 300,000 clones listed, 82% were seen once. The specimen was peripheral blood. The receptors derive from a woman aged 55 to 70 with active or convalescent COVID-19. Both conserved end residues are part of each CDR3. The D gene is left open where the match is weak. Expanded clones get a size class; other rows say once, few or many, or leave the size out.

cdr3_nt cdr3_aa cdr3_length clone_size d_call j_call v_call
TGTGCCAGCACCAAACCCTGGACTATCCCAGGCACCGGGGAGCTGTTTTTT CASTKPWTIPGTGELFF 17 - - TRBJ2-2 TRBV5-6
TGTGCCAGCAGCCGAAATCAGGGGCCTAATTCACCCCTCCACTTT CASSRNQGPNSPLHF 15 - - TRBJ1-6 TRBV14
TGTGCCAGCAGCTCTCAAACGGGCGGGGGCGTCTACAATGAGCAGTTCTTC CASSSQTGGGVYNEQFF 17 - - TRBJ2-1 TRBV7-2
TGTGCCAGCAGCCCCAGGGTGGCGTACACCGGGGAGCTGTTTTTT CASSPRVAYTGELFF 15 - - TRBJ2-2 TRBV6-5
TGTGCCAGCAGCCACACCCGAGACAATGAGCAGTTCTTC CASSHTRDNEQFF 13 - - TRBJ2-1 TRBV3-1/TRBV3-2
TGTGCCAGCAGCCGGGACAGAGTGAACACTGAAGCTTTCTTT CASSRDRVNTEAFF 14 - TRBD1 TRBJ1-1 TRBV5-4
TGTGCCAGCATGGCTAGCACAGATACGCAGTATTTT CASMASTDTQYF 12 many - TRBJ2-3 TRBV6-6
TGTGCCAGCAGCCAAGATGGGACTAGCGGGGGGGCAGATACGCAGTATTTT CASSQDGTSGGADTQYF 17 - TRBD2 TRBJ2-3 TRBV3-1/TRBV3-2
TGTGCCAGCAGCTTTGCTAGCGGGAATGAGCAGTTCTTC CASSFASGNEQFF 13 - TRBD2 TRBJ2-1 TRBV11-3
TGTGCCAGCAGTTACTCGAGGGAGGCCTACGAGCAGTACTTC CASSYSREAYEQYF 14 - - TRBJ2-7 TRBV6-2/TRBV6-3
TGTGCCAGCAGTTACCAGGAAAGGAATGGCTACACCTTC CASSYQERNGYTF 13 - - TRBJ1-2 TRBV6-6
TGTGCCACCAGCAGGAGAGGACAGGGGGCTTTCGGTGGAAACACCATATATTTT CATSRRGQGAFGGNTIYF 18 - TRBD1 TRBJ1-3 TRBV15
TGTGCCAGCTCACCGGACAGGGTCCATATTGAAAAACTGTTTTTT CASSPDRVHIEKLFF 15 - TRBD1 TRBJ1-4 TRBV18
TGTGCCAGCAGCTGGGGACAGGGGTTTATTGAGGAACTGTTTTTT CASSWGQGFIEELFF 15 - TRBD1 TRBJ1-4 TRBV7-9
TGTGCCTGGACTGCCCCCGGGACTGGGAATTCACCCCTCCACTTT CAWTAPGTGNSPLHF 15 few - TRBJ1-6 TRBV30
TGTGCCAGTTGGGACAGGGTCACTGAAGCTTTCTTT CASWDRVTEAFF 12 - TRBD1 TRBJ1-1 TRBV19
TGTGCCAGCTCACCCCCACTAGCGGGGGGATACGAGCAGTACTTC CASSPPLAGGYEQYF 15 - TRBD2 TRBJ2-7 TRBV18
TGTGCCAGCAGCACAGGGAACTATGGCTACACCTTC CASSTGNYGYTF 12 few - TRBJ1-2 TRBV13
TGCGCCAGCAGCTTGGATGGGACAGCCCTCACAGATACGCAGTATTTT CASSLDGTALTDTQYF 16 once TRBD1 TRBJ2-3 TRBV5-1
TGTGCCAGCAGCTTGGGACAGGGGGAGTTTGAAGCTTTCTTT CASSLGQGEFEAFF 14 - TRBD1 TRBJ1-1 TRBV7-2
TGTGCCAGCAGTTACTCGCGTAAGGGGACAGTCGGGGGCTACACCTTC CASSYSRKGTVGGYTF 16 - TRBD1 TRBJ1-2 TRBV6-5
TGTGCTAGTGGTTCGACACTTAACACTGAAGCTTTCTTT CASGSTLNTEAFF 13 few - TRBJ1-1 TRBV12-5
TGTGCCTGGCGCCTATCCGGGGGAGCCCAAGCAGGGTTCTTC CAWRLSGGAQAGFF 14 - - TRBJ2-1 TRBV30
TGTGCCAGCAGTTGGACATCCCAGGGGGAGCAGTACTTC CASSWTSQGEQYF 13 - - TRBJ2-7 TRBV6-5
TGTGCCAGCAGCCCTCGGGGGGGATCCCGGAAACGCATTCGGGATACGCAGTATTTT CASSPRGGSRKRIRDTQYF 19 - TRBD2 TRBJ2-3 TRBV6-2/TRBV6-3
TGTGCCAGCAGCCAAGGCCCCCCCCTCCTAGGGACTACCTACGAGCAGTACTTC CASSQGPPLLGTTYEQYF 18 - TRBD2 TRBJ2-7 TRBV3-1/TRBV3-2